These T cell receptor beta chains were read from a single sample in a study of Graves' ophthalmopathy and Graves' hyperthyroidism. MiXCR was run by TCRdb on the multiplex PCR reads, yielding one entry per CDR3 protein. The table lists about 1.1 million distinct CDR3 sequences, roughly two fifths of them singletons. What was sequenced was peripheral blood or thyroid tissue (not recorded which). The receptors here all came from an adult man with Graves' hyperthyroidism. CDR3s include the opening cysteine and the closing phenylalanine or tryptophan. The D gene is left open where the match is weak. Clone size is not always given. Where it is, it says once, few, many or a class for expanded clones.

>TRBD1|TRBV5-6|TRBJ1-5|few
CASSLGQGEGQPQHF
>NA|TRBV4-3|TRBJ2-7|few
CASSQDPDSNYEQYF
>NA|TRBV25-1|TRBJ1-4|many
CASSEPQGLSEKLFF
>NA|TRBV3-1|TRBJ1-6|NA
CASSQKTGGFSYNSPLHF
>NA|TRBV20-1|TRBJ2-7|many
CSASTEGEQYF
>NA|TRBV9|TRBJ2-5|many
CASSTSRGGETQYF
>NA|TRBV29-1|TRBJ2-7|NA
CSGAGSLYEQYF
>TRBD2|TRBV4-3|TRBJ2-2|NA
CASSQELSTSVDTGELFF
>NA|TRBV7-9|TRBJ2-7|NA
CASSAGRTEKNEQYF
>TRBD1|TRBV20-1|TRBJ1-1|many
CSARRLSRGRVMNTEAFF
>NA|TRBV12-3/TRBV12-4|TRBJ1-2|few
CASSPGSSPHYGYTF
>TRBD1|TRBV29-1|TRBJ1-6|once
CSAIQGWKDNSPLHF
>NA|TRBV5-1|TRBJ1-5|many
CASSLSGNSNQPQHF
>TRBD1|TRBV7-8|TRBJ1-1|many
CASSPRQGLTEAFF
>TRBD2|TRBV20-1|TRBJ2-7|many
CSARPAGEGNEQYF
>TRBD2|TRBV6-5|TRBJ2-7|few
CASSASGSLNEQYF
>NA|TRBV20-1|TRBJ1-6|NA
CSASLGGDYNSPLHF
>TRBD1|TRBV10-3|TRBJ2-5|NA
CAISARGTGLPETQYF
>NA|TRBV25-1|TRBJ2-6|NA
CASSEWTSPGANVLTF
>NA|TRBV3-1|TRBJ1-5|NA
CASSHGTSSNQPQHF
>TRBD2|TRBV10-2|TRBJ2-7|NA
CASSGAGAYEQYF
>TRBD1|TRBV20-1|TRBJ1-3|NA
CSASPDRIGYF
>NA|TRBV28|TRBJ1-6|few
CASTGVSYNSPLHF
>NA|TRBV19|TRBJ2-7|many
CASSMVSGGVYEQYF
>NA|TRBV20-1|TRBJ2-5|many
CSAKHSEVLETQYF
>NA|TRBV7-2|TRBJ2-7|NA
CASSLAPQLHSREQYF
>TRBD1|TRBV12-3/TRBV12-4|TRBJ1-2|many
CASSRAGTGPYGYTF
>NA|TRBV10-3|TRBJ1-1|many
CAIRTVSGNTEAFF
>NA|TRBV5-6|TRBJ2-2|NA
CASSPRTTYTGELFF
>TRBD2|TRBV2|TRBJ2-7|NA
CASRHLREGSYEQYF
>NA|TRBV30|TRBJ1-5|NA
CAWSPGRIDNQPQHF
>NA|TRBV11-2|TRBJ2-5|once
CASRRTANQETQYF
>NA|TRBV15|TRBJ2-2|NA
CATSSENTGELFF
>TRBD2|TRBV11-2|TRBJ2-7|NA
CASSLVASGMDEQYF
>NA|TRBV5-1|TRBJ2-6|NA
CASSLGTSGANALTF
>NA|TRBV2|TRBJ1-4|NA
CASQRSNEKLFF
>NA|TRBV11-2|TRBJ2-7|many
CASSESWGEQYF
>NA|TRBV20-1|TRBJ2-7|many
CSAKGGLGGEQYF
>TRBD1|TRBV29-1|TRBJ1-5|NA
CSVGQGAQPQHF
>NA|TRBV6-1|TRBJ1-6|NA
CASATGVNSPLHF
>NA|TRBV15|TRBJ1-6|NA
CATSRRTRDFPLHF
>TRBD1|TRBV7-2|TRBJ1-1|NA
CASSQGQGGTTEAFF
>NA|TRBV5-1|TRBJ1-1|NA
CASSLARDTNTEAFF
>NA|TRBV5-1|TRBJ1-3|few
CASSLATGTPGNTIYF
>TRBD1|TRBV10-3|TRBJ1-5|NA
CAIRDGTGGIQPQHF
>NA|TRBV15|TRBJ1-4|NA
CATSRDGGGTNEKLFF